This T cell receptor beta chain was identified during a study of blood T cell repertoires in COVID-19. Looking at the study overall: The samples span acute and convalescent COVID-19 from the United States, Italy and Spain.

The method was immunoSEQ multiplex PCR; TCRdb's version includes in-frame clones alone and lacks a portion of them. Among approximately 44,000 clones listed, roughly 89% were seen once. This CDR3 region has 16 residues. The germline V gene has CDR1 SNHLY and CDR2 FYNNEI. The V segment lost 6 bases and the J segment 1 base; nucleotides outside the gene matches: 10. The chain uses TRBV2 and TRBJ1-1; 8 nucleotides line up with TRBD1. This clonotype was obtained from a man in his sixties with active COVID-19. Input material: peripheral blood. CDR3 sequence (DNA): TGTGCCAGCAGCCTCAGCAGGGACAGGCCGAACACTGAAGCTTTCTTT. This codes for CASSLSRDRPNTEAFF.